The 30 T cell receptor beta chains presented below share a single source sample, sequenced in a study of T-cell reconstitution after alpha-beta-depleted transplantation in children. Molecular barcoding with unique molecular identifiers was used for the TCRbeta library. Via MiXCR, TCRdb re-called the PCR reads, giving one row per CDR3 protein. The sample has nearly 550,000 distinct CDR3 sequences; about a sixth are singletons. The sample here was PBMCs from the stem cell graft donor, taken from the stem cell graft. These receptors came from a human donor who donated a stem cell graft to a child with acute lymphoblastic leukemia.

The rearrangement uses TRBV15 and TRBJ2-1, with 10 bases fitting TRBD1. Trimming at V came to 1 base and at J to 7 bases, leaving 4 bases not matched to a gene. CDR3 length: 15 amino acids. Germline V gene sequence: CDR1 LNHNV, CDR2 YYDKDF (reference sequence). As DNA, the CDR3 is TGTGCCACCAGCAGAGGACAGGGGGCAAAAAATGAGCAGTTCTTC. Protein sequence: CATSRGQGAKNEQFF.

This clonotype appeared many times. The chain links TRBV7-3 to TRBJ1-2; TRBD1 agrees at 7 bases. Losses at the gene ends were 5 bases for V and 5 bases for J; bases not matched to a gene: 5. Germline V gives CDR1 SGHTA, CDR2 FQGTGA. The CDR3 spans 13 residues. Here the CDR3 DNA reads TGTGCCAGCAGCCCCATGACAGGGTATGGCTACACCTTC. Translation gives CASSPMTGYGYTF.

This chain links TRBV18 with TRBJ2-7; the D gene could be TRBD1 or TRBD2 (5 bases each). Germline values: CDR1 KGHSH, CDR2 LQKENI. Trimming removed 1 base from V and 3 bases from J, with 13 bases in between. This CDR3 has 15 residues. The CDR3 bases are TGTGCCAGCTCACCACTGGTGGGACGGCACTACGAGCAGTACTTC. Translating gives CASSPLVGRHYEQYF.

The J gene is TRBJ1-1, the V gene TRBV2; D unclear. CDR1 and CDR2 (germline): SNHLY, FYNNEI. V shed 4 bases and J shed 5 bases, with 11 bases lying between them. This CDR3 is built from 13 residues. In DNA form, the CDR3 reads TGTGCCAGCAGTGGTGGAGGGTATACTGAAGCTTTCTTT. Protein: CASSGGGYTEAFF.

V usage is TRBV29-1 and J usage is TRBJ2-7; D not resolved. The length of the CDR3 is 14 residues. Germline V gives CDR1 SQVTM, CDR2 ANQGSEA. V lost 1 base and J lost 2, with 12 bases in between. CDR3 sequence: CSVEAFTGTYEQYF. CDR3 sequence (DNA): TGCAGCGTTGAAGCCTTTACTGGAACCTACGAGCAGTACTTC.

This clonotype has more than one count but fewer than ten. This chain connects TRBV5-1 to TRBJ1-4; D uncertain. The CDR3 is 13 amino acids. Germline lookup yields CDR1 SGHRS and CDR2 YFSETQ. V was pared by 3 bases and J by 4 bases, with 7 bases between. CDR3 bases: TGCGCCAGCAGCTCAGACGTTAATGAAAAACTGTTTTTT. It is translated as CASSSDVNEKLFF.

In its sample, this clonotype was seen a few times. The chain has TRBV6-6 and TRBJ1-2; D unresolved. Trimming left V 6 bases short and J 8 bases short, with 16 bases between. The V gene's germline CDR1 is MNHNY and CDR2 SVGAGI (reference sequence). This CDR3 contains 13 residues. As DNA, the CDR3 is TGTGCCAGCAGCCCCGACGGACCGTGGGGCTACACCTTC. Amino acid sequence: CASSPDGPWGYTF.

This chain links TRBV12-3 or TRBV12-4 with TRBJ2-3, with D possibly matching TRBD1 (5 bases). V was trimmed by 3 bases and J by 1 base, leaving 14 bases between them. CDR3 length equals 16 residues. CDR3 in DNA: TGTGCCAGCAGTTTTACAACAGGTGCAGGCACAGATACGCAGTATTTT. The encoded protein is CASSFTTGAGTDTQYF.

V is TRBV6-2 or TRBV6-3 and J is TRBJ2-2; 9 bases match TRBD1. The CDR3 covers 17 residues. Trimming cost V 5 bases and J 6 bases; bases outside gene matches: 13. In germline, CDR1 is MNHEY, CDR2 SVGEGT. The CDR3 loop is CASSPIADRGRPGELFF. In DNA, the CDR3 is TGTGCCAGCAGTCCAATCGCCGACAGGGGGAGACCCGGGGAGCTGTTTTTT.

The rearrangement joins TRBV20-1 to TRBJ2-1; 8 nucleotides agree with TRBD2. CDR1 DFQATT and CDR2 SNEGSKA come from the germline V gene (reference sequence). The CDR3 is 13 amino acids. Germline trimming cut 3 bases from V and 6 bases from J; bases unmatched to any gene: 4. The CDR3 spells CSARSGTSNEQFF. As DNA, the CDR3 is TGCAGTGCTAGGTCCGGGACTAGCAATGAGCAGTTCTTC.

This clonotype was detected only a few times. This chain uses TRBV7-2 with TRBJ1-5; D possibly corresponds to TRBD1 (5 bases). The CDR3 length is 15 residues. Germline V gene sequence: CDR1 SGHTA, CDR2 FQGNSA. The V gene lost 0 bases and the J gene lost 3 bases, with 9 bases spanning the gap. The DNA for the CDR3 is TGTGCCAGCAGCTTAGCAGGGGTGAACAATCAGCCCCAGCATTTT. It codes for CASSLAGVNNQPQHF.

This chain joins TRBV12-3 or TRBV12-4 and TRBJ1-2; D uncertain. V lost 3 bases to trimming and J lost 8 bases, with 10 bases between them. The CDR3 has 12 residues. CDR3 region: CASSFGDGGYTF. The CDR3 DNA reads TGTGCCAGCAGTTTCGGAGATGGCGGCTACACCTTC.

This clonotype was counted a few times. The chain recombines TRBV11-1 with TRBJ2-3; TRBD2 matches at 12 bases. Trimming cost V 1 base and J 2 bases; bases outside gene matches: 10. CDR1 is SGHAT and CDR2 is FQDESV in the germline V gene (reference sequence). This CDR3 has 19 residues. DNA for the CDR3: TGTGCCAGCAGCTTAGACCGTTCCGGACTAGCGGGATACACAGATACGCAGTATTTT. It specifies CASSLDRSGLAGYTDTQYF.

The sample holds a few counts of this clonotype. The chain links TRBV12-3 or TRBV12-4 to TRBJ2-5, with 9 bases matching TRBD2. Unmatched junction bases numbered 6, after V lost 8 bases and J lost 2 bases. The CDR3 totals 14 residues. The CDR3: CASARLAAQETQYF. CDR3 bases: TGTGCCAGCGCCCGACTAGCGGCTCAAGAGACCCAGTACTTC.

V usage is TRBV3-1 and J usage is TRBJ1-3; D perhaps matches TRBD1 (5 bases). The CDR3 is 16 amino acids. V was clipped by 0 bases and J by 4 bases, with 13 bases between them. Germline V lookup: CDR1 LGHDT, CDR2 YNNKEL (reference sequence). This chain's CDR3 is CASSQDAAGIGNTIYF. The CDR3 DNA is TGTGCCAGCAGCCAAGATGCGGCAGGGATAGGAAACACCATATATTTT.

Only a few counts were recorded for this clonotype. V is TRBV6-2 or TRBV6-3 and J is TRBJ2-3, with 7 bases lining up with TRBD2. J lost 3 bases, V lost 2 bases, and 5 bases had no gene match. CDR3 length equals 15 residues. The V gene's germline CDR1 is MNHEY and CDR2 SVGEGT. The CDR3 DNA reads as TGTGCCAGCAGTTACATGGCGGGAGCAACAGATACGCAGTATTTT. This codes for CASSYMAGATDTQYF.

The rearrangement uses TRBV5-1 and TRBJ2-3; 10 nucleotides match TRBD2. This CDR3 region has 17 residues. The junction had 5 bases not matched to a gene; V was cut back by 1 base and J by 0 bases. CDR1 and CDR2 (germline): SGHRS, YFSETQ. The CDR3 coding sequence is TGCGCCAGCAGCTTGCAACCGGGACTAGCGAGCACAGATACGCAGTATTTT. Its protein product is CASSLQPGLASTDTQYF.

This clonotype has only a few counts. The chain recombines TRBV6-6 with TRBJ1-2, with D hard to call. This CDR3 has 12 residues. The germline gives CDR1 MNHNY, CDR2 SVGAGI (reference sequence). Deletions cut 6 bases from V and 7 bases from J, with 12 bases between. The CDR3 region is CASSGPGVGYTF. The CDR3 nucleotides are TGTGCCAGCAGCGGGCCCGGGGTTGGCTACACCTTC.

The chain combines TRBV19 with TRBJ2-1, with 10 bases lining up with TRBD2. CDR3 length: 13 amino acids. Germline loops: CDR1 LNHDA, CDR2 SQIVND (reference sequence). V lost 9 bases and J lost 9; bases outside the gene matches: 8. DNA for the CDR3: TGTGCCAGCTCGGAGCTAGCGGGAGTTGAGCAGTTCTTC. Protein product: CASSELAGVEQFF.

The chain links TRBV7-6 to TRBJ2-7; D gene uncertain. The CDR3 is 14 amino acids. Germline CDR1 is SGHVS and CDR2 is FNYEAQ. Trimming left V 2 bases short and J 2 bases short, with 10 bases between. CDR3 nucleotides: TGTGCCAGCAGCTTACAGACTGGAGCCTACGAGCAGTACTTC. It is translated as CASSLQTGAYEQYF. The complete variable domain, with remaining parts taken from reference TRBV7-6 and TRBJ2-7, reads GAGVSQSPRYKVTKRGQDVALRCDPISGHVSLYWYRQALGQGPEFLTYFNYEAQQDKSGLPNDRFSAERPEGSISTLTIQRTEQRDSAMYRCASSLQTGAYEQYFGPGTRLTVT.

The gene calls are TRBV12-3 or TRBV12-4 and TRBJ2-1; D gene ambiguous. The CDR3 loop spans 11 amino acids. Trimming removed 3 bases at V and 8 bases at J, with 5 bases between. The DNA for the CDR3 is TGTGCCAGCAGTTTCCGGGATGAGCAGTTCTTC. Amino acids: CASSFRDEQFF.

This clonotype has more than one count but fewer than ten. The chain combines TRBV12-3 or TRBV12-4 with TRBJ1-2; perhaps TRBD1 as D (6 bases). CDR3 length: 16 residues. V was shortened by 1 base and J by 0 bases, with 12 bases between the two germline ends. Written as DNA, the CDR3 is TGTGCCAGCAGTTTAGGGGGGCCCTATCCTAACTATGGCTACACCTTC. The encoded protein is CASSLGGPYPNYGYTF.

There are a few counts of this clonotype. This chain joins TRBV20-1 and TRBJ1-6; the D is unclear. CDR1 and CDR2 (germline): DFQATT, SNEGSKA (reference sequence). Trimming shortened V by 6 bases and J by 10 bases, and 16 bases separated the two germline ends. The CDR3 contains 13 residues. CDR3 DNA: TGCAGTGCCCACCGGGCGTGGGGATCACCCCTCCACTTT. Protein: CSAHRAWGSPLHF.

CDR3 in DNA: TGTGCCAGCAGCGGGTATAGCGGGACCCCCGAGACCCAGTACTTC. Translating it yields CASSGYSGTPETQYF. V is TRBV7-6 and J is TRBJ2-5; TRBD2 matches 8 bases. Germline trimming cut 5 bases from V and 5 bases from J; bases unmatched to any gene: 10. The CDR3 is made up of 15 amino acids. CDR1 and CDR2 from the germline V gene are SGHVS and FNYEAQ.

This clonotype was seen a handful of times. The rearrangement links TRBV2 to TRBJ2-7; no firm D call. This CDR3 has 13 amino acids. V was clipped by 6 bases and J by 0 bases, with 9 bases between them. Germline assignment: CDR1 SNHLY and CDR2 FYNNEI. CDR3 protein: CASSLKRSYEQYF. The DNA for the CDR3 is TGTGCCAGCAGCCTAAAGCGCTCCTACGAGCAGTACTTC.

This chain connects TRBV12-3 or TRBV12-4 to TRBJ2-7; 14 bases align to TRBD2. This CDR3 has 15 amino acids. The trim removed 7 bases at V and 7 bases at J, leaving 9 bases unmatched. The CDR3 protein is CASTSGTSGSREQYF. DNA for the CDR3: TGTGCCAGCACTTCCGGGACTAGCGGGAGTCGGGAGCAGTACTTC.

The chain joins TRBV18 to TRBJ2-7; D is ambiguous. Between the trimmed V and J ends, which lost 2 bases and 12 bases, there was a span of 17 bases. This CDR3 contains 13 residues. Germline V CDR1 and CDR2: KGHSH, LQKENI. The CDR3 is CASSPGRVESPYF. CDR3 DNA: TGTGCCAGCTCACCAGGACGAGTCGAGTCTCCGTACTTC.

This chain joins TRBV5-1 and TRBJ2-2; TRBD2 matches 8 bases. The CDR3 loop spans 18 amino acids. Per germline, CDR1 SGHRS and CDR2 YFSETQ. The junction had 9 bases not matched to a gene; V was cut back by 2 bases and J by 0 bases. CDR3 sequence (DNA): TGCGCCAGCAGCTTCCCCGGGCGGGAGGAACCGAACACCGGGGAGCTGTTTTTT. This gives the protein CASSFPGREEPNTGELFF.

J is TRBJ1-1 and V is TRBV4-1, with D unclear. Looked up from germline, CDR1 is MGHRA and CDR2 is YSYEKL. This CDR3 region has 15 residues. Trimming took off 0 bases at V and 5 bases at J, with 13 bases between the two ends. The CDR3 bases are TGCGCCAGCAGCCAAGAAACAGCTCTGAGGACTGAAGCTTTCTTT. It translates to CASSQETALRTEAFF.

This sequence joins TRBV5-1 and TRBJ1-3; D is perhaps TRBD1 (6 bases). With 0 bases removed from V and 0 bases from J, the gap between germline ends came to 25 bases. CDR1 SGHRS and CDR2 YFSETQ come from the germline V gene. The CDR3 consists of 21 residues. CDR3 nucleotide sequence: TGCGCCAGCAGCTTGGACAACGGACAGTACCGCTTTTTTCCCTCTGGAAACACCATATATTTT. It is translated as CASSLDNGQYRFFPSGNTIYF.